Sequencing of this T cell receptor (beta chain) was carried out in a study of identical twins. One entry per CDR3 protein, called by TCRdb with MiXCR from the 5' RACE reads. The table records 640,000 or so distinct CDR3 sequences, around 6% of them present only once. V lost 7 bases, J lost 1 base, and 11 bases lay in between. CDR1 and CDR2 from the germline V gene are SQVTM and ANQGSEA. The CDR3 length is 12 residues. This clonotype was recorded many times. The chain is built from TRBV29-1 and TRBJ2-7; perhaps TRBD1 as D (5 bases). This clonotype originated in a man aged 18 to 29 in good health. Sequenced sample: naive T cells sorted from blood. The DNA for the CDR3 is TGCAGCGCCGCGACAGATTCCTACGAGCAGTACGTC. Translation: CSAATDSYEQYV.